The 27 T cell receptor beta chains below all came from one sample that was sequenced in a study of T cell responses to AZD1222 COVID-19 vaccine. Produced via immunoSEQ multiplex PCR; TCRdb's table is partial and in-frame only. The table lists 150,000 or so clones, about 91% of them singletons. The source was peripheral blood, collected on day 0 of AZD1222 vaccination. Receptors originate from an adult in good health.

The chain links TRBV5-4 to TRBJ2-1; no clear D gene. Germline V gives CDR1 SGHNT, CDR2 YYREEE (reference sequence). The CDR3 runs 12 residues. V lost 0 bases and J lost 9, with 7 bases in between. CDR3 in DNA: TGTGCCAGCAGCTTGGGTCTATTTGAGCAGTTCTTC. Translated: CASSLGLFEQFF.

The V and J genes are TRBV5-4 and TRBJ1-6; 9 bases align to TRBD1. The junction had 2 bases not matched to a gene; V was cut back by 6 bases and J by 10 bases. The CDR3 spans 12 residues. Germline CDR1 and CDR2: SGHNT and YYREEE (reference sequence). The CDR3 reads CASNRGQSPLHF. The CDR3 bases are TGTGCCAGCAACAGGGGGCAATCACCCCTCCACTTT.

This clone was recorded once. The chain carries TRBV29-1 and TRBJ1-2; D is possibly TRBD1 (6 bases). From germline, CDR1 is SQVTM and CDR2 ANQGSEA. The CDR3 has 16 amino acids. Trimming removed 1 base from V and 4 bases from J, with 19 bases in between. The CDR3 is CSVEGWGAWRPYGYTF. In nucleotides, the CDR3 is TGCAGCGTTGAAGGGTGGGGGGCCTGGCGACCCTATGGCTACACCTTC.

The V gene is TRBV19, the J gene TRBJ1-2, with 7 bases fitting TRBD1. V dropped 1 base and J dropped 5; count of bases not matched to a gene: 4. CDR1 LNHDA and CDR2 SQIVND come from the germline V gene (reference sequence). This CDR3 has 14 residues. CDR3 region: CASSIAGTAYGYTF. CDR3 DNA sequence: TGTGCCAGTAGTATAGCCGGGACAGCGTATGGCTACACCTTC.

The genes are TRBV5-5 and TRBJ1-1; the D gene is possibly TRBD1 (5 bases). CDR3 length equals 16 residues. Trimming stripped 0 bases from V and 0 bases from J, with 12 bases between. Germline CDR1 SGHKS, CDR2 YYEKEE (reference sequence). The CDR3 DNA reads as TGTGCCAGCAGCTTGGTGGGGGGACGAATGAACACTGAAGCTTTCTTT. This encodes CASSLVGGRMNTEAFF.

On this clone: Because the CDR3's place on the DNA is in doubt, the DNA is left out and the CDR3 is given as listed by TCRdb. The chain has TRBV9 and TRBJ2-2; the table's D call, TRBD2, was not checked against the DNA. The CDR3 is 12 amino acids long, termini counted. Germline lookup yields CDR1 SGDLS and CDR2 YYNGEE. CDR3 loop: CASSSSRGELFF.

This chain uses TRBV30 with TRBJ1-6; possibly TRBD1 for D (5 bases). Germline V lookup: CDR1 GTSNPN, CDR2 SVGIG (reference sequence). The CDR3 extends over 14 amino acids. The CDR3 nucleotides are TGTGCTTCTAACCTTGGGACGCTGGTTTCACCCCTCCACTTT. Translated: CASNLGTLVSPLHF.

The chain joins TRBV7-2 to TRBJ2-3, with 8 nucleotides matching TRBD1. The CDR3 extends over 15 amino acids. CDR1 SGHTA and CDR2 FQGNSA come from the germline V gene. Trimming at V came to 4 bases and at J to 4 bases, leaving 7 bases not matched to a gene. CDR3: CASSSGQVLADTQYF. For the CDR3, the DNA is TGTGCCAGCAGCTCGGGACAGGTTCTCGCAGATACGCAGTATTTT.

The J gene is TRBJ1-1, the V gene TRBV9, with D possibly matching TRBD1 (5 bases). CDR3 size: 15 residues. Germline loops: CDR1 SGDLS, CDR2 YYNGEE. The V end lost 0 bases, the J end lost 5 bases, and 14 bases lay between the germline ends. CDR3 loop: CASSVVGEGWTEAFF. Written as DNA, the CDR3 is TGTGCCAGCAGCGTAGTGGGGGAGGGATGGACTGAAGCTTTCTTT.

The chain has TRBV6-5 and TRBJ2-5, with 7 bases matching TRBD1. Germline V gene data show CDR1 as MNHEY and CDR2 as SVGAGI. After removal of 5 bases from V and 2 bases from J, the junction contained 5 bases not matched to a gene. The CDR3 runs 14 residues. The CDR3 nucleotides read TGTGCCAGCAGTCCCGGGACAGCACAAGAGACCCAGTACTTC. This translates into CASSPGTAQETQYF.

This sequence joins TRBV9 and TRBJ1-2; D gene uncertain. The CDR3 length is 13 residues. Trimming took 4 bases from V and 7 from J, leaving 14 bases between them. Germline V gene lookup returns CDR1 SGDLS and CDR2 YYNGEE. The CDR3 spells CASSFPPKPGYTF. CDR3 DNA sequence: TGTGCCAGCAGCTTTCCCCCCAAGCCTGGCTACACCTTC.

The chain is built from TRBV6-1 and TRBJ2-2; D gene ambiguous. Looked up from germline, CDR1 is MNHNS and CDR2 is SASEGT. V lost 7 bases and J lost 4, with 7 bases in between. The CDR3 is 12 residues long. The CDR3: CASTASTGELFF. CDR3 coding DNA: TGTGCCAGCACAGCGAGCACCGGGGAGCTGTTTTTT.

The V gene is TRBV29-1, the J gene TRBJ1-1; maybe TRBD1 (5 bases). Germline values: CDR1 SQVTM, CDR2 ANQGSEA. The V end was cut by 4 bases, the J end by 1 base, with 13 bases between. This CDR3 region has 14 residues. CDR3 DNA: TGCAGCGTTGGGGGGAGCGACGGGAACACTGAAGCTTTCTTT. Translated: CSVGGSDGNTEAFF.

The V gene is TRBV5-6, the J gene TRBJ2-5, with D possibly matching TRBD2 (6 bases). CDR3 length equals 13 residues. Trimming removed 2 bases from V and 3 bases from J, with 8 bases in between. Germline V gives CDR1 SGHDT, CDR2 YYEEEE. CDR3: CASSFWGEETQYF. The CDR3, as DNA: TGTGCCAGCAGCTTTTGGGGGGAAGAGACCCAGTACTTC.

The rearrangement uses TRBV10-1 and TRBJ1-1; TRBD1 agrees at 10 bases. The CDR3 spans 15 residues. V gave up 5 bases and J gave up 5 bases; unmatched junction bases: 8. Germline lookup yields CDR1 WNHNN and CDR2 SYGVQD (reference sequence). CDR3 amino acids: CASSQPGTGVTEAFF. DNA of the CDR3: TGCGCCAGCAGTCAGCCCGGGACAGGGGTTACTGAAGCTTTCTTT.

V usage is TRBV5-4 and J usage is TRBJ2-7, with 13 bases fitting TRBD2. In germline, CDR1 is SGHNT, CDR2 YYREEE (reference sequence). The CDR3 consists of 16 residues. After removal of 4 bases from V and 4 bases from J, the junction contained 8 bases not matched to a gene. CDR3 bases: TGTGCCAGCAGCCCGGGGACTAGCGGGATGGTTTACGAGCAGTACTTC. Residues: CASSPGTSGMVYEQYF.

Here the CDR3 DNA reads TGTGCCACCAGCAGAGGGGCTAGCGGGGATGAGCAGTTCTTC. Translating it yields CATSRGASGDEQFF. V gene TRBV15 combines with J gene TRBJ2-1; 9 nucleotides match TRBD2. CDR3 size: 14 residues. The J segment lost 8 bases and the V segment lost 1 base, leaving 3 bases of the junction unmatched. Germline V gene sequence: CDR1 LNHNV, CDR2 YYDKDF (reference sequence).

The gene calls are TRBV28 and TRBJ1-2, with a weak D call TRBD1 (5 bases). The ends were cut back, 6 bases at V and 8 bases at J, with 28 bases in the middle. Germline CDR1 is MDHEN and CDR2 is SYDVKM. The length of the CDR3 is 17 residues. The CDR3 spells CASRSISIGRGGRGYTF. The CDR3 bases are TGTGCCAGCAGATCTATATCAATCGGACGGGGGGGTAGAGGCTACACCTTC.

V usage is TRBV2 and J usage is TRBJ1-2, with D hard to call. V shed 4 bases and J shed 1 base, with 4 bases lying between them. The length of the CDR3 is 12 residues. Germline V CDR1 and CDR2: SNHLY, FYNNEI. The CDR3 nucleotides are TGTGCCAGCAGTGTAATTAACTATGGCTACACCTTC. Translated: CASSVINYGYTF.

This chain links TRBV5-1 with TRBJ1-1; the D gene is possibly TRBD1 (5 bases). Germline CDR1 is SGHRS and CDR2 is YFSETQ. V was cut by 5 bases and J by 5 bases, with 13 bases left in between. The CDR3 totals 13 residues. The CDR3 loop reads CASRYEGRTEAFF. As DNA, the CDR3 is TGCGCCAGCAGATACGAGGGGAGGACTGAAGCTTTCTTT.

The rearrangement joins TRBV27 to TRBJ2-7; 10 bases match TRBD2. This CDR3 contains 15 residues. V dropped 5 bases and J dropped 0; count of bases not matched to a gene: 4. CDR1 is MNHEY and CDR2 is SMNVEV in the germline V gene (reference sequence). The CDR3 loop reads CASSIGLAASYEQYF. CDR3 bases: TGTGCCAGCAGTATAGGACTAGCGGCCTCCTACGAGCAGTACTTC.

The chain is built from TRBV7-3 and TRBJ2-2; D not certain. The CDR3 extends over 14 amino acids. V lost 0 bases and J lost 6, with 8 bases in between. Per germline, CDR1 SGHTA and CDR2 FQGTGA. The CDR3 nucleotides read TGTGCCAGCAGCTTAACGCGTAGGCCCGGGGAGCTGTTTTTT. It yields the protein CASSLTRRPGELFF.

The rearrangement joins TRBV6-4 to TRBJ2-1; D gene unclear. This CDR3 contains 17 residues. Germline V lookup: CDR1 MRHNA, CDR2 SNTAGT. V was shortened by 6 bases and J by 3 bases, with 21 bases between the two germline ends. The CDR3 here is CASRVFNRAQNYNEQFF. The CDR3 DNA is TGTGCCAGCAGAGTATTTAATCGGGCCCAAAACTACAATGAGCAGTTCTTC.

The CDR3 loop reads CASSSGIWYEQFF. The CDR3 DNA follows: TGTGCCAGCAGTAGTGGGATTTGGTATGAGCAGTTCTTC. The chain has TRBV27 and TRBJ2-1, with no clear D. This CDR3 has 13 amino acids. Germline V gene lookup returns CDR1 MNHEY and CDR2 SMNVEV (reference sequence). Trimming took off 5 bases at V and 8 bases at J, with 13 bases between the two ends.

The chain links TRBV5-1 to TRBJ1-1; 8 positions match TRBD1. Germline assignment: CDR1 SGHRS and CDR2 YFSETQ. J gave up 5 bases and V 4 bases, and 7 bases lay outside the gene matches. CDR3 length: 14 amino acids. For the CDR3, the DNA is TGCGCCAGCAGCCCGCAGGGGGCGGGTACTGAAGCTTTCTTT. Translated, it gives CASSPQGAGTEAFF.

In its sample, this clone was seen once. The chain joins TRBV27 to TRBJ2-1, with D tentatively TRBD2 (6 bases). This CDR3 spans 12 amino acids. Trimming took 8 bases from V and 16 from J, leaving 21 bases between them. Germline V gene sequence: CDR1 MNHEY, CDR2 SMNVEV (reference sequence). This chain's CDR3 is CASPWGTHYDFF. For the CDR3, the DNA is TGTGCCAGCCCCTGGGGGACTCATTACGATTTCTTC.

The chain recombines TRBV18 with TRBJ1-2, with 10 nucleotides matching TRBD1. Germline CDR1 KGHSH, CDR2 LQKENI. V lost 3 bases, J lost 3 bases, and 4 bases stayed unmatched. The CDR3 extends over 15 amino acids. For the CDR3, the DNA is TGTGCCAGCTCACCCGGGACAGGGGCGGACTATGGCTACACCTTC. Its translation is CASSPGTGADYGYTF.